This entry concerns a single TCR beta chain. Germline V gene data show CDR1 as DFQATT and CDR2 as SNEGSKA (reference sequence). Deletions cut 0 bases from V and 3 bases from J, with 14 bases between. The CDR3 is 16 residues long. This record belongs to a study of T-cell reconstitution after alpha-beta-depleted transplantation in children. Unique molecular identifiers were used in preparing the TCRbeta library. TCRdb itself ran the PCR reads through MiXCR, one entry per CDR3 protein. This repertoire shows about 640,000 distinct CDR3 sequences, roughly 15% found once; its top ten account for about 1.1%.

The chain joins TRBV20-1 to TRBJ1-4; D gene unclear. The receptor was derived from a human donor who donated a stem cell graft to a child with acute myeloid leukemia. The starting material was PBMCs from the stem cell graft donor, obtained from the stem cell graft. The CDR3 loop is CSARDPLEAPNEKLFF. As DNA, the CDR3 is TGCAGTGCTAGAGACCCCTTAGAGGCCCCTAATGAAAAACTGTTTTTT.